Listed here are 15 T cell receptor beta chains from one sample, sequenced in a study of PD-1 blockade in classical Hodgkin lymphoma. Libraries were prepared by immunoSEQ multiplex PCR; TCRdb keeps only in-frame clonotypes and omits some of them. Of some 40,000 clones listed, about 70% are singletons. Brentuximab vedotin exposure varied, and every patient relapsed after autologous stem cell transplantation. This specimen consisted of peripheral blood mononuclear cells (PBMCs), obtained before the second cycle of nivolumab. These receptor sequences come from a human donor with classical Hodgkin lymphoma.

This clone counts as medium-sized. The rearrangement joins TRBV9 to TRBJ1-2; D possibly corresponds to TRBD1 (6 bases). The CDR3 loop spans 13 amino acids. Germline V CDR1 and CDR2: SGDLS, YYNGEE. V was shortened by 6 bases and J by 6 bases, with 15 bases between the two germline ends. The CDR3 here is CASMGARRDGYTF. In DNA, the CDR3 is TGTGCCAGCATGGGGGCGCGTCGGGATGGCTACACCTTC.

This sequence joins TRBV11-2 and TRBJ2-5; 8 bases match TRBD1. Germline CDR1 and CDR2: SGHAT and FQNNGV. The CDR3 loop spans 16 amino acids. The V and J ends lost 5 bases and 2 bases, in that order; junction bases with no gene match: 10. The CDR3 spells CASSRYPDRAQETQYF. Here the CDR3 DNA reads TGTGCCAGCAGCCGATACCCGGACAGGGCACAAGAGACCCAGTACTTC.

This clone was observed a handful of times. This CDR3 reads CAISSTGPSTGQPQHF. The CDR3 nucleotides are TGTGCCATCAGCAGTACCGGGCCCTCGACAGGGCAGCCCCAGCATTTT. J is TRBJ1-5 and V is TRBV10-3; 7 nucleotides line up with TRBD1. This CDR3 spans 16 amino acids. V lost 6 bases and J lost 7; bases outside the gene matches: 15. Looked up from germline, CDR1 is ENHRY and CDR2 is SYGVKD.

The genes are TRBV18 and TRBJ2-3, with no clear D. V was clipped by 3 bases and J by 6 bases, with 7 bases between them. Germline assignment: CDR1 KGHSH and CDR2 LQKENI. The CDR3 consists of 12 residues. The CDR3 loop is CASSPFRDTQYF. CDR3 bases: TGTGCCAGCTCACCCTTTAGGGATACGCAGTATTTT.

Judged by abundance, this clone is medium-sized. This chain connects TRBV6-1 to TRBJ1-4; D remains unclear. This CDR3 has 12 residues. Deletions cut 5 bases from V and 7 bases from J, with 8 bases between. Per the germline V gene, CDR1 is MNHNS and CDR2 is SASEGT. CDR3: CASSYVGEKLFF. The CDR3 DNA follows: TGTGCCAGCAGTTATGTGGGTGAAAAACTGTTTTTT.

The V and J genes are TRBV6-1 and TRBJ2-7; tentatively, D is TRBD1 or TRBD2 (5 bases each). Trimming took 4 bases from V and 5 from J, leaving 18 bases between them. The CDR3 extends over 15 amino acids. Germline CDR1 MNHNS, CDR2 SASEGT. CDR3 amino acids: CASSGNPVGGNEQYF. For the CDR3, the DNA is TGTGCCAGCAGTGGAAACCCCGTTGGGGGTAACGAGCAGTACTTC.

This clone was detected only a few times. CDR3 residues: CASSKVAASGNTIYF. The CDR3 coding sequence is TGTGCCAGCAGCAAAGTGGCGGCTTCTGGAAACACCATATATTTT. This chain uses TRBV21-1 with TRBJ1-3. TRBV21-1 is termed a pseudogene. CDR3 length: 15 amino acids.

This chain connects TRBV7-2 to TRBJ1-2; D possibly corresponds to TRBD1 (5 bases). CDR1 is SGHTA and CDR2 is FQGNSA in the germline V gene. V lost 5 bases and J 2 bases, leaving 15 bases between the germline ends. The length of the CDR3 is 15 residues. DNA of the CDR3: TGTGCCAGCAGCCCCCTGTGGGGGGTAAACTATGGCTACACCTTC. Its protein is CASSPLWGVNYGYTF.

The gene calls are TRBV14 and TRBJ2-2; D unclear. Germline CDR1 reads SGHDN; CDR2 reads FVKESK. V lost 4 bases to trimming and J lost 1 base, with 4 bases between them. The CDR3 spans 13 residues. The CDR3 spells CASSRGNTGELFF. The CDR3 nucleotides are TGTGCCAGCAGCCGAGGGAACACCGGGGAGCTGTTTTTT.

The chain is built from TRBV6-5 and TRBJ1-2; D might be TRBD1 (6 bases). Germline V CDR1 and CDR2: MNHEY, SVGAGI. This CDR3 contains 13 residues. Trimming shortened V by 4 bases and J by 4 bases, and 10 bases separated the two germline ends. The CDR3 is CASSLDSLYGYTF. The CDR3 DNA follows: TGTGCCAGCAGTTTGGACAGTCTCTATGGCTACACCTTC.

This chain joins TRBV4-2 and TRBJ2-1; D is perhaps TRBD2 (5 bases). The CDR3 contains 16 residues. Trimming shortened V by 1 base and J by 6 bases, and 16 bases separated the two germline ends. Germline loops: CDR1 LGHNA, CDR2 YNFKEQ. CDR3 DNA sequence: TGTGCCAGCAGCCAAGGAACGTACTCCGGAGGCAATGAGCAGTTCTTC. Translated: CASSQGTYSGGNEQFF.

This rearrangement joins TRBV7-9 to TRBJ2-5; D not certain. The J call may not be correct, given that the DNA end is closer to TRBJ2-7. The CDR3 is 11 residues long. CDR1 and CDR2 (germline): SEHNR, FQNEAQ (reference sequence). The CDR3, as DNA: TGTGCCAGCAGCTTTAGAACCGAGCAGTACTTC. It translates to CASSFRTEQYF.

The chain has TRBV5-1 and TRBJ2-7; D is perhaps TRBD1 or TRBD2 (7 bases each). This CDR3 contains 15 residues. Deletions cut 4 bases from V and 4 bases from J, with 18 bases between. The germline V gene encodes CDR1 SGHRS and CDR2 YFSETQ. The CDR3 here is CASSEAGGAVYEQYF. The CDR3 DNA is TGCGCCAGCAGCGAAGCAGGGGGGGCTGTGTACGAGCAGTACTTC. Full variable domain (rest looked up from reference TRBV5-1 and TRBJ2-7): KAGVTQTPRYLIKTRGQQVTLSCSPISGHRSVSWYQQTPGQGLQFLFEYFSETQRNKGNFPGRFSGRQFSNSRSEMNVSTLELGDSALYLCASSEAGGAVYEQYFGPGTRLTVT.

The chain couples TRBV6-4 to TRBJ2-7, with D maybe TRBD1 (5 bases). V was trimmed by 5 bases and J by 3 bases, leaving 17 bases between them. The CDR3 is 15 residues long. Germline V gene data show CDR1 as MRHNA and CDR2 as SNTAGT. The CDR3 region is CASSPSDSSFYEQYF. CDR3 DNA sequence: TGTGCCAGCAGTCCTTCCGACAGTTCGTTCTACGAGCAGTACTTC.

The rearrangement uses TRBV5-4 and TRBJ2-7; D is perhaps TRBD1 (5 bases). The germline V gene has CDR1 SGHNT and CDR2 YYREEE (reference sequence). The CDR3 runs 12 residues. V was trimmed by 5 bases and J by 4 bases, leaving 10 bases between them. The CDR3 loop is CASSSDSYEQYF. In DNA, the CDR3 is TGTGCCAGCAGTTCCGACAGTTACGAGCAGTACTTC.